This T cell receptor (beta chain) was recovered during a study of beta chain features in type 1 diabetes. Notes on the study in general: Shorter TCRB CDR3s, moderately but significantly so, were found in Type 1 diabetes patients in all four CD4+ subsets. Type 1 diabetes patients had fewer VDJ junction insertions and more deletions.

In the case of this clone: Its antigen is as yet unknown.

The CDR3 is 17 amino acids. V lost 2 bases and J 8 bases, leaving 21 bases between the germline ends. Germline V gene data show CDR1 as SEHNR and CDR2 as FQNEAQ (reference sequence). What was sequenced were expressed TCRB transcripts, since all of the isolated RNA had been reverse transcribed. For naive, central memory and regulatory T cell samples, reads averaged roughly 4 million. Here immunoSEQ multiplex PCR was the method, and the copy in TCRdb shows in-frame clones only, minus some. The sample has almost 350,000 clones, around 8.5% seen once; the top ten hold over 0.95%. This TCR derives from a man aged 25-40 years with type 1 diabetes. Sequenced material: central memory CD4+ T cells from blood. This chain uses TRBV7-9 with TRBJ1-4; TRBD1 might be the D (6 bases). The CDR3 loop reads CASSLPGHSISREKLFF. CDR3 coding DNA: TGTGCCAGCAGCTTACCGGGACATTCGATTAGTAGGGAAAAACTGTTTTTT.